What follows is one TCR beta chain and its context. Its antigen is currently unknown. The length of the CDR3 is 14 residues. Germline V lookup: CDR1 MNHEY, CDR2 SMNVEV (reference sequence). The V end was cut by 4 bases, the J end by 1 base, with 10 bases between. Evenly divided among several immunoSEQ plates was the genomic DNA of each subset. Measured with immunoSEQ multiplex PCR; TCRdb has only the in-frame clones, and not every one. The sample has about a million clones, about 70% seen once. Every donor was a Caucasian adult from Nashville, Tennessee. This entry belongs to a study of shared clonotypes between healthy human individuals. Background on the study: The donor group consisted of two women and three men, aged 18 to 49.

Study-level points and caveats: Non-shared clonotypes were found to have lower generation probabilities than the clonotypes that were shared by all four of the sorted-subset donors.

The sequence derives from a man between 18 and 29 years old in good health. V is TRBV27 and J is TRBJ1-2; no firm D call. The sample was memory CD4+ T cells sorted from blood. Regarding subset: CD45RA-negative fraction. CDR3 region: CASSSFAGNYGYTF. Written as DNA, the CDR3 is TGTGCCAGCAGTTCTTTCGCGGGTAACTATGGCTACACCTTC.